Listed here are 14 T cell receptor beta chains from one sample, sequenced in a study of blood T cell repertoires in COVID-19. Clones were read by immunoSEQ multiplex PCR, and TCRdb kept only the in-frame ones, dropping some. Of roughly 84,000 clones in the sample, more than 80% are singletons; the top ten hold roughly a sixth. Sequencing was carried out using peripheral blood. The receptors here all came from a woman of 80 years or more with acute or convalescent COVID-19.

CDR3 in amino acids: CASSKLQGGTEKLFF. The DNA of the CDR3 is TGTGCCAGCAGCAAGTTACAGGGGGGAACAGAAAAACTGTTTTTT. The gene calls are TRBV7-2 and TRBJ1-4; 8 nucleotides agree with TRBD1. V dropped 5 bases and J dropped 8; count of bases not matched to a gene: 10. The CDR3 consists of 15 residues. Germline values: CDR1 SGHTA, CDR2 FQGNSA.

This clone showed up just once. The chain joins TRBV5-1 to TRBJ2-6; D may be TRBD2 (7 bases). This CDR3 contains 16 residues. CDR1 and CDR2 from the germline V gene are SGHRS and YFSETQ. Trimming left V 2 bases short and J 2 bases short, with 11 bases between. CDR3 DNA sequence: TGCGCCAGCAGCTTCCAAGGGGGGGCTGGGGCCAACGTCCTGACTTTC. This gives the protein CASSFQGGAGANVLTF.

CDR3: CASSYGGRISHEQFF. The DNA for the CDR3 is TGTGCCAGCAGTTACGGGGGCAGGATCTCCCATGAGCAGTTCTTC. J is TRBJ2-1 and V is TRBV6-5, with a tentative D call TRBD1 (6 bases). CDR3 length: 15 residues. Trimming removed 2 bases at V and 8 bases at J, with 16 bases between. CDR1 is MNHEY and CDR2 is SVGAGI in the germline V gene.

The J gene is TRBJ1-4, the V gene TRBV19, with 10 bases lining up with TRBD1. The germline V gene encodes CDR1 LNHDA and CDR2 SQIVND (reference sequence). Trimming at V came to 5 bases and at J to 6 bases, leaving 3 bases not matched to a gene. The CDR3 extends over 14 amino acids. In DNA, the CDR3 is TGTGCCAGTAGTGAGGGACAGGGGTATGAAAAACTGTTTTTT. Amino acid sequence: CASSEGQGYEKLFF. Full variable domain (rest looked up from reference TRBV19 and TRBJ1-4): DGGITQSPKYLFRKEGQNVTLSCEQNLNHDAMYWYRQDPGQGLRLIYYSQIVNDFQKGDIAEGYSVSREKKESFPLTVTSAQKNPTAFYLCASSEGQGYEKLFFGSGTQLSVL.

The sample holds a few counts of this clone. The chain has TRBV18 and TRBJ2-2; TRBD2 agrees at 9 bases. There are 19 residues in the CDR3. Germline V lookup: CDR1 KGHSH, CDR2 LQKENI. V lost 2 bases to trimming and J lost 0 bases; unmatched junction nucleotides: 10. CDR3 sequence: CASSPLASGGLANTGELFF. CDR3 DNA sequence: TGTGCCAGCTCACCATTGGCCAGCGGGGGGCTCGCGAACACCGGGGAGCTGTTTTTT. Based on the CDR3 plus reference TRBV18 and TRBJ2-2, the full variable domain is NAGVMQNPRHLVRRRGQEARLRCSPMKGHSHVYWYRQLPEEGLKFMVYLQKENIIDESGMPKERFSAEFPKEGPSILRIQQVVRGDSAAYFCASSPLASGGLANTGELFFGEGSRLTVL.

J is TRBJ2-2 and V is TRBV14; TRBD2 matches at 12 bases. The CDR3 has 18 amino acids. Germline V lookup: CDR1 SGHDN, CDR2 FVKESK. V shed 1 base, J shed 4 bases, and the junction held 7 bases outside the gene matches. This CDR3 reads CASSQGLAGGPATGELFF. The CDR3 DNA sequence: TGTGCCAGCAGCCAAGGTCTAGCGGGGGGGCCCGCCACCGGGGAGCTGTTTTTT. Based on the CDR3 plus reference TRBV14 and TRBJ2-2, the full variable domain is EAGVTQFPSHSVIEKGQTVTLRCDPISGHDNLYWYRRVMGKEIKFLLHFVKESKQDESGMPNNRFLAERTGGTYSTLKVQPAELEDSGVYFCASSQGLAGGPATGELFFGEGSRLTVL.

The chain combines TRBV6-5 with TRBJ2-7, with TRBD1 matching 7 bases. Germline V CDR1 and CDR2: MNHEY, SVGAGI. The V segment lost 2 bases and the J segment 3 bases; nucleotides outside the gene matches: 1. CDR3 length equals 13 residues. CDR3 protein: CASSYRDSYEQYF. In DNA form, the CDR3 reads TGTGCCAGCAGTTACCGGGACAGCTACGAGCAGTACTTC.

The V call is TRBV4-3, the J call TRBJ1-2, with 7 bases fitting TRBD1. The CDR3 consists of 16 residues. With V trimmed by 1 base and J by 6 bases, 11 bases remained unmatched. Germline lookup yields CDR1 LGHNA and CDR2 YSLEER. The chain's CDR3 is CASSQAERGPRDGYTF. CDR3 nucleotide sequence: TGCGCCAGCAGCCAAGCGGAAAGGGGGCCCAGGGATGGCTACACCTTC.

This chain uses TRBV5-8 with TRBJ2-4, with a tentative D call TRBD2 (6 bases). Trimming cost V 1 base and J 4 bases, with 15 bases left between them. This CDR3 has 16 amino acids. From germline, CDR1 is SGHTS and CDR2 YDEGEE. CDR3 nucleotide sequence: TGTGCCAGCAGCTTGTCAGGTGCGGGGTTAAAAAACATTCAGTACTTC. Protein product: CASSLSGAGLKNIQYF.

This sequence joins TRBV6-5 and TRBJ2-5; TRBD1 aligns across 9 bases. J was trimmed by 5 bases and V by 6 bases; bases with no gene match: 10. The germline V gene encodes CDR1 MNHEY and CDR2 SVGAGI. CDR3 size: 15 residues. CDR3 sequence: CASSFSQGARETQYF. The CDR3 nucleotides are TGTGCCAGCAGCTTTTCACAGGGGGCGCGGGAGACCCAGTACTTC.

The rearrangement uses TRBV27 and TRBJ1-5, with D tentatively TRBD1 (6 bases). CDR3 size: 14 residues. Germline V gene sequence: CDR1 MNHEY, CDR2 SMNVEV (reference sequence). Between the trimmed V and J ends, which lost 5 bases and 4 bases, there was a span of 12 bases. The CDR3 reads CASSTQGSNQPQHF. In nucleotides, the CDR3 is TGTGCCAGCAGTACACAGGGTTCGAATCAGCCCCAGCATTTT.

The chain uses TRBV24-1 and TRBJ1-4; D unclear. The CDR3 is made up of 15 amino acids. Trimming left V 3 bases short and J 4 bases short, with 11 bases between. CDR1 KGHDR and CDR2 SFDVKD come from the germline V gene. CDR3 loop: CATSDNGGLNEKLFF. CDR3 DNA: TGTGCCACCAGTGATAATGGAGGGCTTAATGAAAAACTGTTTTTT.

This sequence joins TRBV4-3 and TRBJ1-5; tentatively, D is TRBD1 (5 bases). Per the germline V gene, CDR1 is LGHNA and CDR2 is YSLEER. Trimming took 3 bases from V and 5 from J, leaving 11 bases between them. The CDR3 has 14 residues. The CDR3 sequence: CASSHYGGDQPQHF. CDR3 DNA: TGCGCCAGCAGCCACTATGGAGGGGATCAGCCCCAGCATTTT.

The chain uses TRBV11-2 and TRBJ2-1; perhaps TRBD1 as D (5 bases). Germline V lookup: CDR1 SGHAT, CDR2 FQNNGV. V was cut by 5 bases and J by 4 bases, with 15 bases left in between. The CDR3 covers 15 residues. CDR3 bases: TGTGCCAGCAGCCCACAGGCAGGGTCATACAATGAGCAGTTCTTC. Residues: CASSPQAGSYNEQFF.